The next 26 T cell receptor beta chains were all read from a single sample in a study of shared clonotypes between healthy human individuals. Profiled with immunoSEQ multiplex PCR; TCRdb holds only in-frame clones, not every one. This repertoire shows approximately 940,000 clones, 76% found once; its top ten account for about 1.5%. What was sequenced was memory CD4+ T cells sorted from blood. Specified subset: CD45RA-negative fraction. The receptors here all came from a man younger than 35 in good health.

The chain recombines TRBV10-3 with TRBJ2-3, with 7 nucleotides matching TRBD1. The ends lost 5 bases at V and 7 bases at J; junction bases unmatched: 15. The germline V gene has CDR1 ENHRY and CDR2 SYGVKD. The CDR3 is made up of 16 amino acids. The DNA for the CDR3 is TGTGCCATCAGTCAAGAGGACAGGTTTAAGGGCTATACGCAGTATTTT. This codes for CAISQEDRFKGYTQYF.

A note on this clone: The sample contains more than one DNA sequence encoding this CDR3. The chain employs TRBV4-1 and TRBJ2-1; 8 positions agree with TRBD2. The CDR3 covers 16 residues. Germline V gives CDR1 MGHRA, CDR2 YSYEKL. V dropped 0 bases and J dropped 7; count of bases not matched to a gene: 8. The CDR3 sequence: CASSQDPGTSGNEQFF. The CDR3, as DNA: TGCGCCAGCAGCCAAGATCCGGGGACTAGTGGGAATGAGCAGTTCTTC.

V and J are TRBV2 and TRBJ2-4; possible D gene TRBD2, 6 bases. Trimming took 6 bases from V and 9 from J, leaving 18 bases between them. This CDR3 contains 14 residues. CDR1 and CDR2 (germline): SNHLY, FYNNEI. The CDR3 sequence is CASREQAGRTIQYF. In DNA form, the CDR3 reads TGTGCCAGCAGGGAACAGGCGGGGAGGACCATTCAGTACTTC.

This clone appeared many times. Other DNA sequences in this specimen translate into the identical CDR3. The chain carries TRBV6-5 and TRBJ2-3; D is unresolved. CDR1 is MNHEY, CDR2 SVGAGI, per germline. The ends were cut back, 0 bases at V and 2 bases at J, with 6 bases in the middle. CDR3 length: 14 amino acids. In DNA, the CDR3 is TGTGCCAGCAGTTACTCGAGGTACACAGATACGCAGTATTTT. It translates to CASSYSRYTDTQYF.

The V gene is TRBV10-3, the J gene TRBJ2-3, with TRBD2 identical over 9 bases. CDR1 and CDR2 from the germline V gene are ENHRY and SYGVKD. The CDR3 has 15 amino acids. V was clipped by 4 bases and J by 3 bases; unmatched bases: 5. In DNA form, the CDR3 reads TGTGCCATCAGTGCTGGGCGGGAGGGGACAGATACGCAGTATTTT. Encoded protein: CAISAGREGTDTQYF.

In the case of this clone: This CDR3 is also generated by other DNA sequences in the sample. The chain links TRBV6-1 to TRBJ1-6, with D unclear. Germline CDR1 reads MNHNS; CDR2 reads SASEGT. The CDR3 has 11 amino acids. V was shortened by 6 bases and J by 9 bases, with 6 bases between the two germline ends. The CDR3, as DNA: TGTGCCAGCAGCGAGGGTTCACCCCTCCACTTT. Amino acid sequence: CASSEGSPLHF.

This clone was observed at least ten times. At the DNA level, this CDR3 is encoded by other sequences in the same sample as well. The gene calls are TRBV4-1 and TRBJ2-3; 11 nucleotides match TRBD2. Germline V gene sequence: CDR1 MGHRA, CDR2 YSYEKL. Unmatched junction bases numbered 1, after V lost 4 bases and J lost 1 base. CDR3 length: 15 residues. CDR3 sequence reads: CASSPGLAGTDTQYF. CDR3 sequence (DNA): TGCGCCAGCAGCCCGGGACTAGCGGGCACAGATACGCAGTATTTT.

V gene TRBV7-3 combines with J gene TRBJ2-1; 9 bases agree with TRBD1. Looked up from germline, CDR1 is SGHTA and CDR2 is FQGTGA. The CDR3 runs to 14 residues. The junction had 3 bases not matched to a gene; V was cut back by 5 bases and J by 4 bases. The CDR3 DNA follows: TGTGCCAGCAGCCCCGGGACAGGGTACAATGAGCAGTTCTTC. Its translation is CASSPGTGYNEQFF.

CDR3 bases: TGTGCCAGCAGCAAGAACGGTGGCACCGGGGAGCTGTTTTTT. This encodes CASSKNGGTGELFF. This rearrangement joins TRBV11-2 to TRBJ2-2; D unresolved. CDR1 SGHAT and CDR2 FQNNGV come from the germline V gene. The CDR3 has 14 residues. V lost 5 bases, J lost 4 bases, and 11 bases lay in between.

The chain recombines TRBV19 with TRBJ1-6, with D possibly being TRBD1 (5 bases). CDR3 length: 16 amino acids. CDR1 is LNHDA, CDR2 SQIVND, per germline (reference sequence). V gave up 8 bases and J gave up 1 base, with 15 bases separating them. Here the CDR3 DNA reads TGTGCCAGTGGACGGCAGGGCGAGTCCTATAATTCACCCCTCCACTTT. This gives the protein CASGRQGESYNSPLHF.

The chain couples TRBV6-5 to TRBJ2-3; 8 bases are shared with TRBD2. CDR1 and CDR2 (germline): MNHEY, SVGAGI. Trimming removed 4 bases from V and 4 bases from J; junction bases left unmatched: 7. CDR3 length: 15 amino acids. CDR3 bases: TGTGCCAGCAGTTTAGTGACCGGGGGGGCAGATACGCAGTATTTT. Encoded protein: CASSLVTGGADTQYF.

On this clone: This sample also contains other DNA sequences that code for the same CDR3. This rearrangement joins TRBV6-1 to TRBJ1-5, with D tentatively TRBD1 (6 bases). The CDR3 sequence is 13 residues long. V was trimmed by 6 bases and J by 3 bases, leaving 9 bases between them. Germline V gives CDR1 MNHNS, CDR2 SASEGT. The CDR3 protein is CASRDRDNQPQHF. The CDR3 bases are TGTGCCAGCAGGGACAGAGACAATCAGCCCCAGCATTTT.

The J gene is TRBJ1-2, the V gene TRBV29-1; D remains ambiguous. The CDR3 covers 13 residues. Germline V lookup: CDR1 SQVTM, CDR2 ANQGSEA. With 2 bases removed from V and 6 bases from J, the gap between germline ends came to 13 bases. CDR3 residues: CSVESHTTNGYTF. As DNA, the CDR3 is TGCAGCGTTGAATCACACACTACGAATGGCTACACCTTC.

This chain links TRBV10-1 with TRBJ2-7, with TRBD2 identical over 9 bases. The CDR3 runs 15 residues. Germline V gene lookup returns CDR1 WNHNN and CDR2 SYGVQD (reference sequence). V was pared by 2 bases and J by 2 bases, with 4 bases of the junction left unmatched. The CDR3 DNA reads TGCGCCAGCAGTGAGGAAGCGGGAGGAGCCTACGAGCAGTACTTC. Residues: CASSEEAGGAYEQYF.

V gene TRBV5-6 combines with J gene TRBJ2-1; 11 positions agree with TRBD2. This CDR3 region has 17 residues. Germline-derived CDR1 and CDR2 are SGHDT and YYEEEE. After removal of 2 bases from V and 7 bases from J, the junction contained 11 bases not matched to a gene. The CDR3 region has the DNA TGTGCCAGCAGCTTACTAGCGGGGGACTCCAGGGGGAATGAGCAGTTCTTC. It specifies CASSLLAGDSRGNEQFF.

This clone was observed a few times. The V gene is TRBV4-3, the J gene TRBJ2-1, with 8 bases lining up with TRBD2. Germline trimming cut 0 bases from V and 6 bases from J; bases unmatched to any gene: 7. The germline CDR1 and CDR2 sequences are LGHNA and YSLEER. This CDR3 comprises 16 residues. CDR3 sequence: CASSQEPAGVRNEQFF. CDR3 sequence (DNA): TGCGCCAGCAGCCAAGAACCAGCGGGGGTTCGCAATGAGCAGTTCTTC.

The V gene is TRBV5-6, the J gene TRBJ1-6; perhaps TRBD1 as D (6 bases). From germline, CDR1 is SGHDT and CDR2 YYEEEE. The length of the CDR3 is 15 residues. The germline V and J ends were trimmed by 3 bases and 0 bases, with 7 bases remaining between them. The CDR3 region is CASSSGASYNSPLHF. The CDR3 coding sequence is TGTGCCAGCAGCTCAGGGGCCTCCTATAATTCACCCCTCCACTTT.

The CDR3 reads CASSIFPTGTAYMNTEAFF. CDR3 nucleotides: TGTGCCAGTAGTATATTCCCCACCGGGACAGCATACATGAACACTGAAGCTTTCTTT. The V and J genes are TRBV19 and TRBJ1-1, with 7 nucleotides matching TRBD1. This CDR3 has 19 amino acids. Losses at the gene ends were 2 bases for V and 0 bases for J; bases not matched to a gene: 15. CDR1 LNHDA and CDR2 SQIVND come from the germline V gene (reference sequence).

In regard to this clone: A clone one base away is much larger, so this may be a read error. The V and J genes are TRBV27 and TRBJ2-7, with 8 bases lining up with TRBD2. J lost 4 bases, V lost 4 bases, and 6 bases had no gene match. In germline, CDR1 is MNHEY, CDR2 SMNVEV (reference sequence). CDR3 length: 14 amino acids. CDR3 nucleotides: TGTGCCAGCAGTTCCCAGACTAGCGCGTACGAGCAGTACTTC. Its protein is CASSSQTSAYEQYF.

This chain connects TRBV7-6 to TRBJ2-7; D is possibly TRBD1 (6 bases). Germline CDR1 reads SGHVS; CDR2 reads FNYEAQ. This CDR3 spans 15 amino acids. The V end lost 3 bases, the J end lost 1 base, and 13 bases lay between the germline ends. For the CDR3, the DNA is TGTGCCAGCAGCTTTGAAAGGGGGATATCCTACGAGCAGTACTTC. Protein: CASSFERGISYEQYF.

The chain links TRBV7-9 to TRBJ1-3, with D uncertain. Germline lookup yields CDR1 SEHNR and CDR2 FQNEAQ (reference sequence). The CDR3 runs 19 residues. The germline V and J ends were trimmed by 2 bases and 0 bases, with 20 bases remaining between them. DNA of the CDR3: TGTGCCAGCAGCTTAAATCCCCTCGGCACGGGCTTCTCTGGAAACACCATATATTTT. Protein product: CASSLNPLGTGFSGNTIYF.

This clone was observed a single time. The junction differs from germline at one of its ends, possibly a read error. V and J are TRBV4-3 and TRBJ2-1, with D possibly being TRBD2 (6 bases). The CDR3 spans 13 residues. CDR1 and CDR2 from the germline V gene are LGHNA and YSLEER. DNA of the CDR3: TGCGCCAGCAGCCAAGGTTTGGCGGGAAGTACGATCTTC. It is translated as CASSQGLAGSTIF.

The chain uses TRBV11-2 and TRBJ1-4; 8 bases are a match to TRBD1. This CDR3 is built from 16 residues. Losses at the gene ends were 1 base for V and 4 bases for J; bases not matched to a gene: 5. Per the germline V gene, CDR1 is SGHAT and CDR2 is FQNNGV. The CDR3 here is CASSLGTGTVNEKLFF. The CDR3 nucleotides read TGTGCCAGCAGCTTAGGGACAGGGACGGTTAATGAAAAACTGTTTTTT. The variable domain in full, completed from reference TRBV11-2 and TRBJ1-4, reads EAGVAQSPRYKIIEKRQSVAFWCNPISGHATLYWYQQILGQGPKLLIQFQNNGVVDDSQLPKDRFSAERLKGVDSTLKIQPAKLEDSAVYLCASSLGTGTVNEKLFFGSGTQLSVL.

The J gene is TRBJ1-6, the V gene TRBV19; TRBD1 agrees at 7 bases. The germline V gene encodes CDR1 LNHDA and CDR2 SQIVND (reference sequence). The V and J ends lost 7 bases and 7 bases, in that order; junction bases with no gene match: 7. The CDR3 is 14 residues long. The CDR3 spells CASTLNRGNSPLHF. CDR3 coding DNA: TGTGCCAGTACCTTAAACAGGGGCAATTCACCCCTCCACTTT.

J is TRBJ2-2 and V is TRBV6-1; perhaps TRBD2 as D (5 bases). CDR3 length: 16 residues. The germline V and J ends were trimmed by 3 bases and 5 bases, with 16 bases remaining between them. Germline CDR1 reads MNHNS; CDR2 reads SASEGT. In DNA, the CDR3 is TGTGCCAGCAGTGATGAGGGCAGCTCGGGGACCGGGGAGCTGTTTTTT. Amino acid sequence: CASSDEGSSGTGELFF.

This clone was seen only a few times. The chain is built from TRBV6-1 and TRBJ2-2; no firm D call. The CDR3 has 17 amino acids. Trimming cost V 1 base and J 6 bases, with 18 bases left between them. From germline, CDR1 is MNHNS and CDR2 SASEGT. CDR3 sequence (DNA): TGTGCCAGCAGTGAAGAGGGTTCTTTGAGCTTAGCCGGGGAGCTGTTTTTT. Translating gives CASSEEGSLSLAGELFF.